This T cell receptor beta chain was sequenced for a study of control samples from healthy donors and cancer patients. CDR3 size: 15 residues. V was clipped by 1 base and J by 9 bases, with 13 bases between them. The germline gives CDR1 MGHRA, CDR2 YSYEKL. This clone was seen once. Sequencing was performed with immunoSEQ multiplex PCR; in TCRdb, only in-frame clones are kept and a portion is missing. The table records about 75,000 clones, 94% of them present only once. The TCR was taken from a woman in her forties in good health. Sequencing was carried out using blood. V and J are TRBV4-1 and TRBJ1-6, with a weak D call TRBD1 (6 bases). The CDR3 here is CASSQGPGAVSPLHF. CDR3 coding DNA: TGCGCCAGCAGCCAAGGTCCGGGGGCCGTTTCACCCCTCCACTTT.